Following are 2 T cell receptor beta chains from one sample sequenced in a study of OX40 agonist ivuxolimab in advanced cancers. The method was immunoSEQ multiplex PCR; TCRdb's version includes in-frame clones alone and lacks a portion of them. Of about 64,000 clones listed, less than 90% were seen once; the top ten hold about 0.7%. Sequencing was performed on CD4+ or CD8+ T cells sorted from blood, taken in a trial of the OX40 agonist ivuxolimab. The receptors shown here come from an adult with an advanced solid tumor such as melanoma, head and neck, liver or kidney cancer.

V is TRBV18 and J is TRBJ1-1; D uncertain. V lost 3 bases and J lost 1, with 9 bases in between. The CDR3 has 14 residues. The germline CDR1 and CDR2 sequences are KGHSH and LQKENI. CDR3 amino acids: CASSPNTANTEAFF. In DNA form, the CDR3 reads TGTGCCAGCTCACCGAACACAGCGAACACTGAAGCTTTCTTT.

The gene calls are TRBV7-6 and TRBJ2-7, with a tentative D call TRBD2 (6 bases). CDR3 length equals 14 residues. CDR1 and CDR2 (germline): SGHVS, FNYEAQ. The germline V and J ends were trimmed by 2 bases and 4 bases, with 12 bases remaining between them. Here the CDR3 reads CASSLSYSGYEQYF. Written as DNA, the CDR3 is TGTGCCAGCAGCTTAAGCTACAGCGGGTACGAGCAGTACTTC.